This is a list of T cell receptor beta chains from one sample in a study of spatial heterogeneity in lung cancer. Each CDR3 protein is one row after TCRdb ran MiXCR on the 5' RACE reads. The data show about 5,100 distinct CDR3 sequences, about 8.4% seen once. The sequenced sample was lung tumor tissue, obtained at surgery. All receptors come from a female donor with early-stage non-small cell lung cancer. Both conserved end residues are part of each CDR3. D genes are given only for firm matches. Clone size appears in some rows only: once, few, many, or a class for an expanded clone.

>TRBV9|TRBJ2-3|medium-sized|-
TGTGCCAGCAGCTATCAGCCAGATAGCACAGATACGCAGTATTTT
CASSYQPDSTDTQYF
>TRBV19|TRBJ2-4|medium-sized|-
TGTGCCAGTAGTATAGGAGGTGGGGCCATTCAGTACTTC
CASSIGGGAIQYF
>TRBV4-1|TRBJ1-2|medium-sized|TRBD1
TGCGCCAGCAGCCCGGACAGGGGTCGGGGCTACACCTTC
CASSPDRGRGYTF
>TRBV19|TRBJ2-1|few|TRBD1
TGTGCCAGTAACCACCGACAGGGGGGTTACAATGAGCAGTTCTTC
CASNHRQGGYNEQFF
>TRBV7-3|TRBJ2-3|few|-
TGTGCCAGCAGCTTAGGCGGGGCAGATACGCAGTATTTT
CASSLGGADTQYF
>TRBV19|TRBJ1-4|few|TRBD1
TGTGCCAGTAGCCATCCGGGACAGCCAACTAATGAAAAACTGTTTTTT
CASSHPGQPTNEKLFF
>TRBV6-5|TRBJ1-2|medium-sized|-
TGTGCCAGCAGGTTGACCCTTAGGGTTCATGGCTACACCTTC
CASRLTLRVHGYTF
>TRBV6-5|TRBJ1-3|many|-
TGTGCCAGCAGTTACTCGCGAAGAGGGTTGGACTCTGAAAACACCATATATTTT
CASSYSRRGLDSENTIYF
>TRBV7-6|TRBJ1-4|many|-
TGTGCCAGCAGCTTACGGGCAGGGGATGAAAAACTGTTTTTT
CASSLRAGDEKLFF
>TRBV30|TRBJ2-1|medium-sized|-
TGTGCCTGGAGCGCAAGGGGTCCCCAGCAGTTCTTC
CAWSARGPQQFF
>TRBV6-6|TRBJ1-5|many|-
TGTGCCAGCAGTTATGAATATCAGCCCCAGCATTTT
CASSYEYQPQHF
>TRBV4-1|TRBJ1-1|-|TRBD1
TGCGCCAGCAGCCAAAAGGGACAGGGGTTCCTGGACACTGAAGCTTTCTTT
CASSQKGQGFLDTEAFF
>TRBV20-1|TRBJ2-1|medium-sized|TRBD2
TGCAGTGCCGAGCGGGGGGCCAATGAGCAGTTCTTC
CSAERGANEQFF
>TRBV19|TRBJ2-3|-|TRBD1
TGTGCCAGTAGCCTTGGACAGGGTACCACAGATACGCAGTATTTT
CASSLGQGTTDTQYF
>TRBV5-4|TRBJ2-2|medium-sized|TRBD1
TGTGCCAGCAGCTTGGTATGGCAGGGGGCCTCCGGGGAGCTGTTTTTT
CASSLVWQGASGELFF
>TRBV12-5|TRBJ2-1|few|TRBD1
TGTGCTAGTGGTTTGACAGGGGGCATTCATGAGCAGTTCTTC
CASGLTGGIHEQFF
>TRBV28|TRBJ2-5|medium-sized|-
TGTGCCAGCAGTTTATGGGGGGCGCGGGCCCAGTACTTC
CASSLWGARAQYF
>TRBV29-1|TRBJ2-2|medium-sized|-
TGCAGCGCGAGGGACCCTCGGGGAACCGGGGAGCTGTTTTTT
CSARDPRGTGELFF
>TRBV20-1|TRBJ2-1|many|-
TGCAGTGCTAGAGATACCAATAAGGCCTACAATGAGCAGTTCTTC
CSARDTNKAYNEQFF
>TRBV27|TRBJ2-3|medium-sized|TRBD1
TGTGCCAGCAGTGGGCAGGGGGTGAGAGATACGCAGTATTTT
CASSGQGVRDTQYF
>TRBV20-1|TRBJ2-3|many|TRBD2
TGCAGTGCTAGAAGACTAGCGGGGTACACAGATACGCAGTATTTT
CSARRLAGYTDTQYF
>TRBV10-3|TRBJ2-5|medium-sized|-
TGTGCCATCAGTGGCCAGGGGATTGGAGAGACCCAGTACTTC
CAISGQGIGETQYF